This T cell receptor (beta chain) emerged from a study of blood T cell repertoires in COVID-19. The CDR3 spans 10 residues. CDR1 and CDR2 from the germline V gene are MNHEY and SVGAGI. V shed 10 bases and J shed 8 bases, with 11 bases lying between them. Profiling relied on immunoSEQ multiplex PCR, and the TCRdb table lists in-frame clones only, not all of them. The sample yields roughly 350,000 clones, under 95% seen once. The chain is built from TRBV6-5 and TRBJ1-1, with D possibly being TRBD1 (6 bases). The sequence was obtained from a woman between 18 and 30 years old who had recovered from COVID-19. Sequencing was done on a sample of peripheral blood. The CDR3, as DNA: TGTGCCAACGTGGACAGCGAAGCTTTCTTT. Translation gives CANVDSEAFF.